What follows is one T cell receptor (beta chain) and its context. This clone was counted once. Its antigen is currently not known. It has no much larger one-base neighbor in the sample; base qualities were not kept. This entry belongs to a study of tissue T cells after allogeneic stem cell transplantation (dated 2022 in TCRdb). General notes on the study: When multiple samples of a tissue were available, H&E sections were reviewed by a pathologist, and samples with histologically apparent lymphocytes were prioritized for sequencing. TCR beta repertoires were profiled across many tissues obtained from research autopsies of patients with and without GVHD, as well as in mouse models of GVHD. On the human side, the study was prospective and observational, with no blinding or randomization.

According to the study, the label for this sample's time point signals: human tissue collected at research (rapid) autopsy. Three non-HCT comparator patients with other cancers, having at least five GI tract samples and no known GI disease at death, were selected retrospectively. Autopsy tissues included GI sites from esophagus to rectum, liver, skin and lymphoid organs including spleen, after a median post-mortem interval of approximately nine hours. Autopsy specimens were bisected, with one portion flash-frozen in liquid nitrogen and the rest formalin-fixed; GI outer muscle layers were removed. Genomic DNA was extracted from frozen tissues using the Mag-Bind Blood & Tissue DNA HDQ 96 Kit on a Chemagic 360 or the DNeasy Blood & Tissue Kit. Because of concern about red blood cell contamination, extracted DNA underwent additional purification with the Genomic DNA Clean & Concentrator-25 kit. Library preparation employed the immunoSEQ multiplex PCR assay. Adaptive Biotechnologies performed TCRbeta CDR3 sequencing at survey depth and reported CDR3 sequences, V/J genes, productive frequency, and template counts. TCR beta CDR3 regions were amplified from genomic DNA rather than RNA. Regarding the original processing steps: Jensen-Shannon divergence was used to quantify pairwise repertoire overlap between tissues, with a value of 1 indicating complete divergence and a value of 0 indicating identical repertoires. Tissues were grouped by single-linkage agglomerative hierarchical clustering of pairwise JSD values, and the clustering results were shown as dendrograms. GLIPH2 was applied to all patient samples using simulation_depth 1000, kmer_min_depth 3, and cdr3_length_cutoff 8, and only groups with more than two unique CDR3s were retained. A standardized tissue-overlap score was calculated by extrapolating Jaccard GLIPH-group overlap across patients to a standard repertoire size of 1000 clones. To look at how diversity was associated with clinical or experimental variables, linear mixed-effect models were used, with tissue treated as a fixed effect and individual treated as a random effect. TCRdb holds this immuneACCESS table with in-frame rearrangements only. Some clones are missing; in checked studies, unresolved V genes explain under half, and the rest has no known cause. The V and J calls and the clone size are those of that table, but D and trimming were determined from the DNA. The sample has 4,000 or so clones on record, approximately 50% of them singletons. Around a quarter of the sample is in the top ten clones.

The cysteine opens and the phenylalanine closes a CDR3 of 14 amino acids. Just the 42-base CDR3 DNA is kept, in frame starting at base 1. The V end loses 4 bases and the J end loses 3 bases, and a stretch of 16 bases separates them. CDR1 and CDR2 are drawn from the germline V gene (reference sequence): GTSNPN, SVGIG. The paper's findings and limits, for the study overall: The patient cohort was small and varied clinically, and sampling depth was recognized as a limitation. Only a few T cell clones appeared in more than one patient, yet motif-based clustering showed tissue-specific repertoire signatures that were shared between patients. In both patients and mice, only a limited portion of the TCR repertoire detected in tissues was captured by blood and spleen T cells. No blood samples were available from the non-GVHD comparator patients. Within patients, how anatomically similar tissues were was a major factor shaping TCR repertoire composition, regardless of disease or transplant status. Which tissue TCRs were alloreactive or antigen-specific was not determined in the study, and some of the clones might have been host cells that persisted.

The rearranged segments are TRBV30 and TRBJ2-7, and perhaps TRBD1 as D gene, on 6 matching bases. The material sequenced was tissue from the ileum, taken at autopsy. The clonotype was recovered from a male donor at least 60 years old with lung cancer. The CDR3 corresponds to CAWTMMGTSYEQYF. Here is the DNA: TGTGCCTGGACCATGATGGGGACAAGCTACGAGCAGTACTTC.